The 17 T cell receptor beta chains given below trace back to one sample, sequenced in a study of long-term antiretroviral therapy in people with HIV. The assay, immunoSEQ v3.0, was run at survey level. Assay used: immunoSEQ multiplex PCR; TCRdb lists only in-frame clones, some missing. The profile shows 45,000 or so clones, approximately 94% of them singletons. The sample in question was unsorted PBMCs, obtained approximately 9.5 years after starting antiretroviral therapy. These receptors all come from a man aged 25-45 years with HIV.

The chain has TRBV5-1 and TRBJ2-2; D is unresolved. Germline CDR1 and CDR2: SGHRS and YFSETQ. CDR3 length equals 14 residues. The V and J ends lost 4 bases and 0 bases respectively, with 7 bases between them. CDR3 protein: CASSIYTNTGELFF. CDR3 in DNA: TGCGCCAGCAGCATTTATACGAACACCGGGGAGCTGTTTTTT.

V usage is TRBV7-8 and J usage is TRBJ1-4, with 8 nucleotides matching TRBD1. The CDR3 spans 14 residues. The V gene end was trimmed by 5 bases and the J gene end by 2 bases; junction bases not matched to a gene: 1. Germline CDR1 SGHVS, CDR2 FQNEAQ. In DNA, the CDR3 is TGTGCCAGCAGCAGACAGGGGACTAATGAAAAACTGTTTTTT. As protein: CASSRQGTNEKLFF.

The chain recombines TRBV14 with TRBJ1-1; the D is unclear. Trimming shortened V by 7 bases and J by 1 base, and 10 bases separated the two germline ends. CDR3 length: 13 amino acids. CDR1 is SGHDN, CDR2 FVKESK, per germline. The CDR3 bases are TGTGCCAGCAACGACCAACCGAACACTGAAGCTTTCTTT. This encodes CASNDQPNTEAFF.

The chain links TRBV11-2 to TRBJ2-3; 12 bases match TRBD2. The CDR3 covers 18 residues. Germline V gene sequence: CDR1 SGHAT, CDR2 FQNNGV. Trimming cost V 4 bases and J 7 bases; bases outside gene matches: 15. The CDR3 loop reads CASSSPKTSGGLGYTQYF. In DNA form, the CDR3 reads TGTGCCAGCAGCTCACCCAAAACTAGCGGGGGGCTGGGGTATACGCAGTATTTT.

The rearrangement joins TRBV4-1 to TRBJ1-5, with 8 bases aligning to TRBD1. There are 14 residues in the CDR3. CDR1 is MGHRA, CDR2 YSYEKL, per germline. J was trimmed by 4 bases and V by 5 bases; bases with no gene match: 4. CDR3 DNA sequence: TGCGCCAGCAGCAGGACAGGGAGGAATCAGCCCCAGCATTTT. It encodes CASSRTGRNQPQHF.

The genes are TRBV19 and TRBJ1-3; perhaps TRBD1 as D (5 bases). CDR3 length: 16 amino acids. With 4 bases removed from V and 0 bases from J, the gap between germline ends came to 13 bases. Germline V lookup: CDR1 LNHDA, CDR2 SQIVND (reference sequence). The CDR3: CASSKGRQRSGNTIYF. CDR3 in DNA: TGTGCCAGTAGTAAGGGGAGACAGCGCTCTGGAAACACCATATATTTT.

The chain is built from TRBV5-1 and TRBJ2-3; D uncertain. Trimming pared 1 base from V and 2 bases from J, leaving 8 bases between. This CDR3 is 14 amino acids long. Germline V gives CDR1 SGHRS, CDR2 YFSETQ. The CDR3 loop reads CASSLTELTDTQYF. CDR3 nucleotide sequence: TGCGCCAGCAGCTTGACAGAACTCACAGATACGCAGTATTTT.

V is TRBV27 and J is TRBJ1-1; D is ambiguous. Between the trimmed V and J ends, which lost 5 bases and 1 base, there was a span of 17 bases. CDR1 and CDR2 (germline): MNHEY, SMNVEV (reference sequence). The CDR3 covers 16 residues. CDR3 bases: TGTGCCAGCAGTGCCAAAGGTGGCGCGTGGAACACTGAAGCTTTCTTT. It encodes CASSAKGGAWNTEAFF.

CDR3: CASSIEGYEQYV. CDR3 DNA: TGTGCCAGCAGTATAGAAGGCTACGAGCAGTACGTC. V and J are TRBV6-6 and TRBJ2-7; no firm D call. CDR1 is MNHNY, CDR2 SVGAGI, per germline (reference sequence). The CDR3 runs 12 residues. V was pared by 5 bases and J by 3 bases, with 8 bases between.

This clone has just one count. The chain employs TRBV28 and TRBJ2-7; 7 nucleotides agree with TRBD1. Trimming removed 8 bases from V and 7 bases from J; junction bases left unmatched: 11. The CDR3 loop spans 13 amino acids. Germline V gene data show CDR1 as MDHEN and CDR2 as SYDVKM. The CDR3 is CASGRDSRVEQYF. CDR3 DNA: TGTGCCAGCGGTCGGGACAGTCGGGTTGAGCAGTACTTC.

The V gene is TRBV2, the J gene TRBJ1-2; D is unresolved. CDR1 and CDR2 from the germline V gene are SNHLY and FYNNEI. With 11 bases removed from V and 7 bases from J, the gap between germline ends came to 5 bases. This CDR3 spans 8 amino acids. The CDR3 spells CASRGYTF. The DNA of the CDR3 is TGTGCCTCCCGTGGCTACACCTTC.

The chain uses TRBV11-2 and TRBJ2-6, with D perhaps matching TRBD1 (5 bases). Germline V gene lookup returns CDR1 SGHAT and CDR2 FQNNGV. The CDR3 runs to 17 residues. Trimming left V 1 base short and J 4 bases short, with 14 bases between. The CDR3 reads CASSLVGGHTGANVLTF. The CDR3 DNA reads as TGTGCCAGCAGCTTAGTAGGTGGACACACCGGGGCCAACGTCCTGACTTTC.

This sequence joins TRBV5-6 and TRBJ1-1; D may be TRBD1 (5 bases). The CDR3 is 17 amino acids. Between the trimmed V and J ends, which lost 3 bases and 5 bases, there was a span of 23 bases. Germline-derived CDR1 and CDR2 are SGHDT and YYEEEE. DNA for the CDR3: TGTGCCAGCAGCTCCACGACTAAGACGGGGGTATGGACTGAAGCTTTCTTT. Its translation is CASSSTTKTGVWTEAFF.

The chain uses TRBV6-1 and TRBJ1-2; no firm D call. This CDR3 comprises 18 residues. V was trimmed by 1 base and J by 4 bases, leaving 22 bases between them. Germline assignment: CDR1 MNHNS and CDR2 SASEGT. CDR3 coding DNA: TGTGCCAGCAGTGAAGTCACAAAGTTGGGGAAACGGTTCTATGGCTACACCTTC. Translation: CASSEVTKLGKRFYGYTF.

The CDR3 region is CASSIHRSNQPQHF. The CDR3 DNA is TGTGCCAGCAGTATCCACAGGAGTAATCAGCCCCAGCATTTT. The chain carries TRBV27 and TRBJ1-5; a possible D gene is TRBD1 (5 bases). The V gene lost 5 bases and the J gene lost 4 bases, with 12 bases spanning the gap. CDR1 is MNHEY, CDR2 SMNVEV, per germline (reference sequence). The CDR3 extends over 14 amino acids.

The chain couples TRBV2 to TRBJ1-1, with 8 nucleotides matching TRBD1. Trimming at V came to 4 bases and at J to 0 bases, leaving 7 bases not matched to a gene. Germline loops: CDR1 SNHLY, CDR2 FYNNEI. There are 16 residues in the CDR3. The DNA of the CDR3 is TGTGCCAGCAGTGGGAGGACAGGGCTTATGAACACTGAAGCTTTCTTT. This encodes CASSGRTGLMNTEAFF.

J is TRBJ1-4 and V is TRBV5-5; D is ambiguous. The V gene lost 1 base and the J gene lost 0 bases, with 4 bases spanning the gap. This CDR3 has 14 residues. CDR1 SGHKS and CDR2 YYEKEE come from the germline V gene (reference sequence). CDR3 loop: CASSLTSTNEKLFF. For the CDR3, the DNA is TGTGCCAGCAGCTTGACGTCAACTAATGAAAAACTGTTTTTT. Together with reference TRBV5-5 and TRBJ1-4, the CDR3 gives the full variable domain: DAGVTQSPTHLIKTRGQQVTLRCSPISGHKSVSWYQQVLGQGPQFIFQYYEKEERGRGNFPDRFSARQFPNYSSELNVNALLLGDSALYLCASSLTSTNEKLFFGSGTQLSVL.